This T cell receptor (beta chain) emerged from a study of OX40 agonist ivuxolimab in advanced cancers. Study at large: Patients were treated with ivuxolimab, an agonistic anti-OX40 (CD134) antibody.

This clone was recorded only once. The junction differs from germline at one of its ends, possibly a read error. Produced via immunoSEQ multiplex PCR; TCRdb's table is partial and in-frame only. Here the sample spans roughly 70,000 clones, more than 75% being singletons. CDR1 and CDR2 from the germline V gene are SEHNR and FQNEAQ (reference sequence). The CDR3 runs 11 residues. The V call is TRBV7-9, the J call TRBJ2-7; D is unresolved. The receptor was isolated from an adult with an advanced solid tumor such as melanoma, head and neck, liver or kidney cancer. The source material was CD4+ or CD8+ T cells sorted from blood, sampled in a trial of the OX40 agonist ivuxolimab. CDR3 DNA sequence: TGTGCCAGCAGTTTCTCCTACGGGCAGTACTTC. This sequence encodes CASSFSYGQYF.